This record concerns one TCR beta chain sequence. This record comes from a study of blood T cell repertoires in COVID-19. Across the study: Sites in the United States, Italy and Spain provided acute and convalescent COVID-19 samples. In each case, the material was cDNA or gDNA derived from T cells, B-cell-depleted T cells, or PBMCs.

Methods used by the authors: It was from reference gene primer amplification that nucleated cell counts were estimated. Profiling relied on immunoSEQ multiplex PCR, and the TCRdb table lists in-frame clones only, not all of them. V, J and clone size were drawn from that table, and D and trimming were deduced from the DNA. The sample includes roughly 250,000 clones, around nine tenths seen only once; the top ten take under 2.5%. This CDR3 is built from 14 residues. V was trimmed by 2 bases and J by 1 base, leaving 9 bases between them. Germline-derived CDR1 and CDR2 are MGHRA and YSYEKL. Symptom resolution, clearance, or two negative PCRs marked donors in Cohort 3 as recovered.

The chain carries TRBV4-1 and TRBJ2-7; D may be TRBD1 (6 bases). Sequencing was done on a sample of PBMCs or T cells enriched from blood (not recorded which). This TCR came from a woman aged 18-29 years who had recovered from COVID-19. In DNA, the CDR3 is TGCGCCAGCAGCCAAATGGACAGATCCTACGAGCAGTACTTC. It translates to CASSQMDRSYEQYF.